Shown below are 8 T cell receptor beta chains from a single sample sequenced in a study of blood T cell repertoires in COVID-19. The table came from immunoSEQ multiplex PCR; TCRdb's copy has only in-frame clones and leaves some out. The data contain approximately 350,000 clones, 89% of them seen just once; the ten biggest clones take up over 1%. Sequences were obtained from peripheral blood. The receptors stem from a middle-aged man with acute or convalescent COVID-19.

The CDR3 coding sequence is TGTGCCAGCAGCGCCCCCCGCGGGGGTCTCACAGATACGCAGTATTTT. It codes for CASSAPRGGLTDTQYF. The J gene is TRBJ2-3, the V gene TRBV9, with 7 nucleotides matching TRBD2. V was clipped by 3 bases and J by 2 bases; unmatched bases: 9. CDR1 is SGDLS and CDR2 is YYNGEE in the germline V gene. The CDR3 length is 16 residues. The variable domain in full, with the rest retrieved from reference TRBV9 and TRBJ2-3, is DSGVTQTPKHLITATGQRVTLRCSPRSGDLSVYWYQQSLDQGLQFLIQYYNGEERAKGNILERFSAQQFPDLHSELNLSSLELGDSALYFCASSAPRGGLTDTQYFGPGTRLTVL.

The chain employs TRBV12-3 or TRBV12-4 and TRBJ1-2, with TRBD1 matching 7 bases. This CDR3 contains 13 residues. The V gene end was trimmed by 7 bases and the J gene end by 7 bases; junction bases not matched to a gene: 9. The CDR3 nucleotides read TGTGCCAGCACCATGACAGGGATAGGTGGCTACACCTTC. As protein: CASTMTGIGGYTF.

The chain uses TRBV2 and TRBJ2-7; possible D gene TRBD2, 6 bases. The CDR3 is 13 residues long. The ends were cut back, 6 bases at V and 9 bases at J, with 18 bases in the middle. Looked up from germline, CDR1 is SNHLY and CDR2 is FYNNEI. This CDR3 reads CASSGSQEGPQYF. CDR3 nucleotide sequence: TGTGCCAGCAGCGGAAGCCAGGAGGGCCCGCAGTACTTC.

V is TRBV19 and J is TRBJ1-1; tentatively, D is TRBD1 (6 bases). V was cut by 4 bases and J by 3 bases, with 12 bases left in between. The CDR3 has 14 amino acids. Germline CDR1 reads LNHDA; CDR2 reads SQIVND (reference sequence). The CDR3 reads CASSRRQVHTEAFF. In nucleotides, the CDR3 is TGTGCCAGTAGTAGGAGACAGGTCCACACTGAAGCTTTCTTT.

This chain joins TRBV7-6 and TRBJ1-6, with TRBD1 matching 9 bases. CDR3 length: 20 residues. CDR1 is SGHVS and CDR2 is FNYEAQ in the germline V gene. Unmatched junction bases numbered 16, after V lost 5 bases and J lost 2 bases. CDR3: CASSPQILTGTGTYNSPLHF. In DNA form, the CDR3 reads TGTGCCAGCAGCCCTCAAATACTGACCGGGACAGGGACCTATAATTCACCCCTCCACTTT.

The chain joins TRBV27 to TRBJ2-7; TRBD1 is a possible D gene (6 bases). The CDR3 extends over 15 amino acids. The V gene's germline CDR1 is MNHEY and CDR2 SMNVEV (reference sequence). The V end was cut by 5 bases, the J end by 0 bases, with 14 bases between. The chain's CDR3 is CASSQNRESSYEQYF. Written as DNA, the CDR3 is TGTGCCAGCAGTCAAAACAGGGAAAGCTCCTACGAGCAGTACTTC.

Of note for this clone: At the DNA level, this CDR3 is encoded by other sequences in the same sample as well. The chain is built from TRBV18 and TRBJ2-7; D gene unclear. Germline V CDR1 and CDR2: KGHSH, LQKENI. The CDR3 has 13 amino acids. The V end lost 3 bases, the J end lost 0 bases, and 6 bases lay between the germline ends. CDR3 DNA sequence: TGTGCCAGCTCACCCCCTAGCTCCTACGAGCAGTACTTC. This sequence encodes CASSPPSSYEQYF.

This chain joins TRBV30 and TRBJ1-1, with D possibly matching TRBD1 (5 bases). The CDR3 is made up of 13 amino acids. V was cut by 4 bases and J by 5 bases, with 14 bases left in between. Germline V gives CDR1 GTSNPN, CDR2 SVGIG (reference sequence). Here the CDR3 DNA reads TGTGCCTGGAACCGGGGGAAAGAGACTGAAGCTTTCTTT. Amino acid sequence: CAWNRGKETEAFF.